The 3 T cell receptor beta chains below come from one sample, sequenced in a study of blood T cell repertoires in COVID-19. The table came from immunoSEQ multiplex PCR; TCRdb's copy has only in-frame clones and leaves some out. This table has about 37,000 clones, more than 90% appearing once. The sample taken for sequencing was peripheral blood. The source of these receptors is a woman at least 80 years old with acute or convalescent COVID-19.

The V gene is TRBV3-1 (or the pseudogene TRBV3-2), the J gene TRBJ2-3; 8 bases are shared with TRBD2. The V segment lost 4 bases and the J segment 8 bases; nucleotides outside the gene matches: 5. This CDR3 has 13 amino acids. CDR1 and CDR2 (germline): LGHDT, YNNKEL (reference sequence). The CDR3 DNA sequence: TGTGCCAGCAGCCGGCGGGGGGATAGTACGCAGTATTTT. It yields the protein CASSRRGDSTQYF.

The chain has TRBV5-1 and TRBJ2-7; 10 bases line up with TRBD1. Trimming removed 5 bases from V and 4 bases from J; junction bases left unmatched: 9. Germline V gene data show CDR1 as SGHRS and CDR2 as YFSETQ. The CDR3 covers 15 residues. In DNA, the CDR3 is TGCGCCAGCAGACCGGGACAGGGGTATGATTACGAGCAGTACTTC. It codes for CASRPGQGYDYEQYF. Full variable domain (outside the CDR3, taken from reference TRBV5-1 and TRBJ2-7): KAGVTQTPRYLIKTRGQQVTLSCSPISGHRSVSWYQQTPGQGLQFLFEYFSETQRNKGNFPGRFSGRQFSNSRSEMNVSTLELGDSALYLCASRPGQGYDYEQYFGPGTRLTVT.

The chain employs TRBV20-1 and TRBJ2-5, with D maybe TRBD2 (6 bases). CDR3 length equals 11 residues. Germline CDR1 and CDR2: DFQATT and SNEGSKA (reference sequence). The germline V and J ends were trimmed by 6 bases and 5 bases, with 10 bases remaining between them. The CDR3 is CSAVRGETQYF. CDR3 nucleotides: TGCAGTGCCGTCCGGGGGGAGACCCAGTACTTC.